The TCR beta chain described here comes from a study of human T cells and chemical hapten exposure. The study's findings and limits: Once DPC sensitization occurred, TCRs above 1 in 1000 frequency showed no change.

The table lists this clonotype with many counts. The antigen is not known. From the RACE reads, TCRdb called clonotypes with MiXCR, one entry per CDR3 protein. This sample carries some 71,000 distinct CDR3 sequences, under 13% of them seen once, and the ten largest clones take around 6.8%. The time point: patch test 2, 6 weeks after DPC sensitization. Specified treatment: therapeutic diphenylcyclopropenone sensitization with weekly scalp DPC. The clonotype comes from a woman aged 45 to 65 with alopecia areata. Some clones in this sample may be carry-over from other donors' samples. Here the sequenced sample was whole blood, taken in connection with sensitization to the hapten diphenylcyclopropenone (DPC).

CDR3 region: CASSPDSFGRAYEQYF. CDR3 DNA sequence: TGTGCCAGCAGCCCAGATTCATTTGGACGGGCCTACGAGCAGTACTTC. The chain uses TRBV7-9 and TRBJ2-7, with D unresolved. Trimming cost V 5 bases and J 2 bases, with 19 bases left between them. CDR3 size: 16 residues. The germline gives CDR1 SEHNR, CDR2 FQNEAQ (reference sequence).